The text below deals with one TCR beta chain. The sample is drawn from a study of cytomegalovirus exposure and HLA in healthy donors. Whole-study context: Some 87 million unique TCRs from HLA-typed donors were held in an early release of data.

The PCR employed 60 Vbeta primers together with 13 Jbeta primers. Using immunoSEQ multiplex PCR, the repertoire was profiled, and TCRdb retains in-frame clones only, with some absent. This table has around 150,000 clones, roughly three quarters appearing once. The germline V gene encodes CDR1 SNHLY and CDR2 FYNNEI. This CDR3 region has 14 residues. Sequenced material: PBMCs. V and J are TRBV2 and TRBJ2-5; D not resolved. The end of the DNA is better explained by TRBJ2-7, so the J call may be wrong. This receptor was identified in a human donor in good health. CDR3 nucleotide sequence: TGTGCCAGCTCAGCTGAGGAGTTCATCAACGAGCAGTACTTC. Translating it yields CASSAEEFINEQYF.